This TCR beta chain was observed in a study of early T cells in non-severe SARS-CoV-2 infection. The wider study: With bulk RNA from unsorted whole blood as input, sequencing yielded unpaired chains.

TCRdb used MiXCR to reprocess the 5' RACE reads, holding one entry per CDR3 protein. The sample shows about 60,000 distinct CDR3 sequences, 20% to 25% of them seen only once. The V and J ends lost 5 bases and 3 bases respectively, with 14 bases between them. CDR3 length equals 14 residues. CDR1 and CDR2 from the germline V gene are LNHDA and SQIVND (reference sequence). J is TRBJ2-7 and V is TRBV19; possible D gene TRBD2, 6 bases. This material consisted of whole blood, taken at baseline. This receptor was taken from an adult who was a healthcare worker with PCR-confirmed SARS-CoV-2 infection or an uninfected control (not recorded which). As DNA, the CDR3 is TGTGCCAGTAGTCCGGGACTGGGGAACTACGAGCAGTACTTC. Translation gives CASSPGLGNYEQYF.